A single sample is the source of the 20 T cell receptor beta chains below, sequenced in a study of blood T cell repertoires in COVID-19 (dated by TCRdb to 2019 to 2021). The method was the immunoSEQ multiplex PCR assay. TCRdb carries this immuneACCESS record with in-frame sequences only. Its versions omit some clonotypes, under half of them owing to an unresolved V gene in the studies checked, with the rest unexplained. The sample table holds 140,000 or so clones, of which over 75% were seen once. The top ten constitute approximately 3% of the sample. The sequenced material came from peripheral blood. The receptors derive from a woman aged 55-70 years with active COVID-19.

The chain couples TRBV5-8 to TRBJ1-1; TRBD1 matches 9 bases. Germline V gene lookup returns CDR1 SGHTS and CDR2 YDEGEE. CDR3 length: 14 amino acids. The V segment lost 3 bases and the J segment 4 bases; nucleotides outside the gene matches: 4. In DNA form, the CDR3 reads TGTGCCAGCAGCTCCGGGACAGGGACCACTGAAGCTTTCTTT. It yields the protein CASSSGTGTTEAFF.

The CDR3 region is CASSLVGTGLQETQYF. The CDR3 DNA follows: TGTGCCAGCAGCTTAGTTGGGACAGGGCTCCAAGAGACCCAGTACTTC. The rearrangement uses TRBV7-2 and TRBJ2-5; 9 bases line up with TRBD1. The CDR3 has 16 residues. V lost 1 base, J lost 1 base, and 4 bases stayed unmatched. Germline V gene lookup returns CDR1 SGHTA and CDR2 FQGNSA. The whole variable domain, filled in from reference TRBV7-2 and TRBJ2-5, reads GAGVSQSPSNKVTEKGKDVELRCDPISGHTALYWYRQSLGQGLEFLIYFQGNSAPDKSGLPSDRFSAERTGGSVSTLTIQRTQQEDSAVYLCASSLVGTGLQETQYFGPGTRLLVL.

J is TRBJ2-2 and V is TRBV5-4; D perhaps matches TRBD2 (5 bases). CDR1 is SGHNT, CDR2 YYREEE, per germline (reference sequence). V was trimmed by 4 bases and J by 2 bases, leaving 12 bases between them. The CDR3 loop spans 15 amino acids. CDR3 sequence (DNA): TGTGCCAGCAGCCTCTCAGGAGGAAACACCGGGGAGCTGTTTTTT. It codes for CASSLSGGNTGELFF.

The chain joins TRBV5-1 to TRBJ1-4; 11 positions agree with TRBD1. Germline CDR1 is SGHRS and CDR2 is YFSETQ. The V and J ends lost 4 bases and 5 bases, in that order; junction bases with no gene match: 7. The CDR3 runs 16 residues. The CDR3 loop reads CASSPDRGLFNEKLFF. The CDR3, as DNA: TGCGCCAGCAGCCCGGACAGGGGGCTTTTCAATGAAAAACTGTTTTTT. The full variable domain, rest sourced from reference TRBV5-1 and TRBJ1-4, is KAGVTQTPRYLIKTRGQQVTLSCSPISGHRSVSWYQQTPGQGLQFLFEYFSETQRNKGNFPGRFSGRQFSNSRSEMNVSTLELGDSALYLCASSPDRGLFNEKLFFGSGTQLSVL.

The chain couples TRBV7-2 to TRBJ2-1, with 13 bases identical to TRBD2. Trimming took 1 base from V and 10 from J; bases not matched to a gene: 1. The CDR3 contains 14 residues. Germline V gene lookup returns CDR1 SGHTA and CDR2 FQGNSA. This chain's CDR3 is CASSLGLAGGEQFF. The CDR3 nucleotides read TGTGCCAGCAGCTTAGGACTAGCGGGAGGAGAGCAGTTCTTC.

On this clone itself: Other DNA sequences in this specimen translate into the identical CDR3. This sequence joins TRBV3-1 (or the pseudogene TRBV3-2) and TRBJ1-5, with D possibly matching TRBD1 (5 bases). This CDR3 is built from 14 residues. Germline V gene sequence: CDR1 LGHDT, CDR2 YNNKEL (reference sequence). V was clipped by 1 base and J by 7 bases, with 11 bases between them. CDR3: CASSQGQGGQPQHF. CDR3 coding DNA: TGTGCCAGCAGCCAAGGCCAGGGAGGACAGCCCCAGCATTTT.

This chain connects TRBV29-1 to TRBJ2-3; 10 bases match TRBD2. The ends lost 7 bases at V and 3 bases at J; junction bases unmatched: 19. Germline V gene data show CDR1 as SQVTM and CDR2 as ANQGSEA. The length of the CDR3 is 18 residues. The CDR3 reads CSGYPRPPLAGETDTQYF. Written as DNA, the CDR3 is TGCAGCGGATACCCCCGACCCCCGCTAGCGGGAGAAACAGATACGCAGTATTTT.

This clone showed up just once. V and J are TRBV28 and TRBJ1-1; the match to TRBD1 covers 7 bases. Germline CDR1 and CDR2: MDHEN and SYDVKM. After removal of 4 bases from V and 4 bases from J, the junction contained 6 bases not matched to a gene. The CDR3 covers 14 residues. In DNA form, the CDR3 reads TGTGCCAGCAGTTCCCAGGGGGTGATCACTGAAGCTTTCTTT. This gives the protein CASSSQGVITEAFF.

A remark on this clone: At one boundary the junction diverges from the germline segment, which might be a read error. Here the CDR3 DNA reads TGTGCCCGCAGTCCCTCCCCTCTAGCGGGAGTAACCGGGGAGCTGTTTTTT. Its translation is CARSPSPLAGVTGELFF. The V gene is TRBV6-4, the J gene TRBJ2-2, with 10 bases aligning to TRBD2. This CDR3 is built from 17 residues. Per the germline V gene, CDR1 is MRHNA and CDR2 is SNTAGT.

The chain is built from TRBV4-3 and TRBJ2-7, with D possibly matching TRBD2 (6 bases). The V end was cut by 4 bases, the J end by 7 bases, with 17 bases between. This CDR3 is 14 amino acids long. The germline V gene has CDR1 LGHNA and CDR2 YSLEER. CDR3 amino acids: CASSPGTGVEEQYF. CDR3 coding DNA: TGCGCCAGCAGCCCGGGGACGGGAGTCGAAGAGCAGTACTTC.

The chain links TRBV6-5 to TRBJ1-5, with D unclear. The CDR3 runs 15 residues. Germline V gene data show CDR1 as MNHEY and CDR2 as SVGAGI. The germline V and J ends were trimmed by 7 bases and 0 bases, with 13 bases remaining between them. Here the CDR3 reads CASTQTAPSNQPQHF. CDR3 nucleotides: TGTGCCAGCACCCAAACTGCCCCTAGCAATCAGCCCCAGCATTTT.

The rearrangement uses TRBV6-1 and TRBJ2-3, with a weak D call TRBD1 (5 bases). Germline CDR1 and CDR2: MNHNS and SASEGT. The V and J ends lost 0 bases and 2 bases respectively, with 18 bases between them. There are 18 residues in the CDR3. CDR3 nucleotides: TGTGCCAGCAGTGAAGCGCGCCAGACAGATACCTCCACAGATACGCAGTATTTT. It yields the protein CASSEARQTDTSTDTQYF.

CDR3 loop: CASSLWGQGVGAYEQYF. For the CDR3, the DNA is TGTGCCAGCAGTTTATGGGGACAGGGGGTCGGGGCCTACGAGCAGTACTTC. The V and J genes are TRBV28 and TRBJ2-7, with 11 nucleotides matching TRBD1. Trimming at V came to 0 bases and at J to 2 bases, leaving 6 bases not matched to a gene. This CDR3 comprises 17 residues. Germline V lookup: CDR1 MDHEN, CDR2 SYDVKM. Complete variable domain (other parts from reference TRBV28 and TRBJ2-7): DVKVTQSSRYLVKRTGEKVFLECVQDMDHENMFWYRQDPGLGLRLIYFSYDVKMKEKGDIPEGYSVSREKKERFSLILESASTNQTSMYLCASSLWGQGVGAYEQYFGPGTRLTVT.

The chain uses TRBV6-2 or TRBV6-3 and TRBJ2-1; 10 bases align to TRBD2. CDR3 length: 17 residues. V lost 4 bases to trimming and J lost 8 bases; unmatched junction nucleotides: 14. Germline V gene data show CDR1 as MNHEY and CDR2 as SVGEGT. The CDR3: CASSSRTSGLLWDEQFF. CDR3 DNA sequence: TGTGCCAGCAGTTCGAGGACTAGCGGTCTGCTCTGGGATGAGCAGTTCTTC.

The chain recombines TRBV7-2 with TRBJ2-7; tentative D call: TRBD1 (6 bases). Germline V gives CDR1 SGHTA, CDR2 FQGNSA. The CDR3 loop spans 14 amino acids. Trimming pared 1 base from V and 2 bases from J, leaving 9 bases between. The CDR3 reads CASSLVGDTYEQYF. CDR3 nucleotides: TGTGCCAGCAGCTTAGTCGGGGACACCTACGAGCAGTACTTC.

The chain combines TRBV3-1 (or the pseudogene TRBV3-2) with TRBJ2-3; 10 bases line up with TRBD2. CDR1 is LGHDT, CDR2 YNNKEL, per germline (reference sequence). The CDR3 is 16 residues long. V was pared by 4 bases and J by 6 bases, with 10 bases of the junction left unmatched. In nucleotides, the CDR3 is TGTGCCAGCAGCCTCGAGCCTAGCGGGAGTCTGGATACGCAGTATTTT. Its protein product is CASSLEPSGSLDTQYF.

The DNA of the CDR3 is TGTGCCAGCAGACGAACCCATAGCGGGGCCAACGTCCTGACTTTC. Amino acids: CASRRTHSGANVLTF. V usage is TRBV7-3 and J usage is TRBJ2-6; D unresolved. Germline loops: CDR1 SGHTA, CDR2 FQGTGA. CDR3 length: 15 residues. Trimming shortened V by 6 bases and J by 4 bases, and 13 bases separated the two germline ends. The complete variable domain, with remaining parts taken from reference TRBV7-3 and TRBJ2-6, reads GAGVSQTPSNKVTEKGKYVELRCDPISGHTALYWYRQSLGQGPEFLIYFQGTGAADDSGLPNDRFFAVRPEGSVSTLKIQRTERGDSAVYLCASRRTHSGANVLTFGAGSRLTVL.

The chain is built from TRBV29-1 and TRBJ2-3; a possible D gene is TRBD2 (7 bases). This CDR3 has 15 residues. CDR1 is SQVTM, CDR2 ANQGSEA, per germline. Trimming cost V 3 bases and J 4 bases, with 17 bases left between them. In DNA, the CDR3 is TGCAGCGTTGAGGTTAGGGGGGAGGGGGCAGATACGCAGTATTTT. Amino acid sequence: CSVEVRGEGADTQYF.

This clone was seen only once. CDR3 bases: TGTGCCAACACCCCTCCGGGACTCAACACCGGGGAGCTGTTTTTT. This gives the protein CANTPPGLNTGELFF. The chain links TRBV7-9 to TRBJ2-2; TRBD2 is a possible D gene (6 bases). Germline V gene sequence: CDR1 SEHNR, CDR2 FQNEAQ (reference sequence). The length of the CDR3 is 15 residues. The V end lost 10 bases, the J end lost 2 bases, and 17 bases lay between the germline ends. Drawing the rest from reference TRBV7-9 and TRBJ2-2, the complete variable domain is DTGVSQNPRHKITKRGQNVTFRCDPISEHNRLYWYRQTLGQGPEFLTYFQNEAQLEKSRLLSDRFSAERPKGSFSTLEIQRTEQGDSAMYLCANTPPGLNTGELFFGEGSRLTVL.

The chain recombines TRBV6-1 with TRBJ2-5, with unresolved D. Germline lookup yields CDR1 MNHNS and CDR2 SASEGT. Trimming pared 6 bases from V and 1 base from J, leaving 9 bases between. The CDR3 contains 13 residues. CDR3 sequence (DNA): TGTGCCAGCAGACCCACTTCCCAAGAGACCCAGTACTTC. Its translation is CASRPTSQETQYF.